What follows are 13 T cell receptor beta chains derived from one specimen sequenced in a study of PD-L1 blockade in urothelial cancer. Only in-frame clones appear in the TCRdb table, and some are missing; sequencing was by immunoSEQ multiplex PCR. The sample records approximately 47,000 clones, about 81% being singletons. As for time point: pretreatment peripheral blood. This material consisted of PBMCs, taken around atezolizumab (anti-PD-L1) treatment. Receptors were obtained from a man aged 50-60 years with urothelial cancer.

The rearrangement links TRBV7-9 to TRBJ1-4; D ambiguous. Trimming took off 5 bases at V and 5 bases at J, with 18 bases between the two ends. The CDR3 sequence is 16 residues long. Germline-derived CDR1 and CDR2 are SEHNR and FQNEAQ (reference sequence). DNA of the CDR3: TGTGCCAGCAGCCCCCGGCCGCGGGGAGGGAATGAAAAACTGTTTTTT. It yields the protein CASSPRPRGGNEKLFF.

The V and J genes are TRBV27 and TRBJ2-5; 7 bases fit TRBD1. V shed 6 bases, J shed 5 bases, and the junction held 6 bases outside the gene matches. This CDR3 region has 13 residues. Germline loops: CDR1 MNHEY, CDR2 SMNVEV (reference sequence). The CDR3 protein is CASSVLQGETQYF. In DNA form, the CDR3 reads TGTGCCAGCAGCGTCTTACAGGGGGAGACCCAGTACTTC.

In regard to this clone: Other DNA sequences within the sample encode an identical CDR3. The rearrangement links TRBV10-3 to TRBJ2-5; weak D call: TRBD2 (5 bases). The V and J ends lost 2 bases and 1 base respectively, with 20 bases between them. The CDR3 runs to 18 residues. CDR1 ENHRY and CDR2 SYGVKD come from the germline V gene. The CDR3 nucleotides read TGTGCCATCAGTGAGAGCGCTCTAGCAGGAGCCTTCCAAGAGACCCAGTACTTC. Amino acid sequence: CAISESALAGAFQETQYF.

V usage is TRBV7-2 and J usage is TRBJ1-5; D remains ambiguous. The CDR3 covers 14 residues. The germline V gene encodes CDR1 SGHTA and CDR2 FQGNSA. Trimming took off 5 bases at V and 4 bases at J, with 12 bases between the two ends. CDR3 in amino acids: CASSPRGGNQPQHF. CDR3 nucleotides: TGTGCCAGCAGCCCCCGGGGAGGGAATCAGCCCCAGCATTTT.

This clone was picked up one time. The V call is TRBV6-1, the J call TRBJ2-1; D is possibly TRBD2 (5 bases). V was shortened by 4 bases and J by 4 bases, with 14 bases between the two germline ends. Germline V lookup: CDR1 MNHNS, CDR2 SASEGT. The CDR3 sequence is 15 residues long. The CDR3: CASSGGGVGYNEQFF. CDR3 nucleotide sequence: TGTGCCAGCAGTGGCGGAGGCGTGGGTTACAATGAGCAGTTCTTC.

This clone came up once. The rearrangement joins TRBV11-2 to TRBJ2-3; 12 bases line up with TRBD2. CDR1 is SGHAT and CDR2 is FQNNGV in the germline V gene. J gave up 3 bases and V 5 bases, and 6 bases lay outside the gene matches. This CDR3 has 16 residues. CDR3 coding DNA: TGTGCCAGCAGCCTCGAGCTAGCGGGGGGGACAGATACGCAGTATTTT. It specifies CASSLELAGGTDTQYF. The whole variable domain, remainder taken from reference TRBV11-2 and TRBJ2-3, is EAGVAQSPRYKIIEKRQSVAFWCNPISGHATLYWYQQILGQGPKLLIQFQNNGVVDDSQLPKDRFSAERLKGVDSTLKIQPAKLEDSAVYLCASSLELAGGTDTQYFGPGTRLTVL.

The V and J genes are TRBV19 and TRBJ1-2; D uncertain. This CDR3 has 14 residues. The V end was cut by 7 bases, the J end by 8 bases, with 20 bases between. The germline gives CDR1 LNHDA, CDR2 SQIVND (reference sequence). The CDR3 protein is CASTHPPWSQGYTF. CDR3 sequence (DNA): TGTGCCAGTACCCATCCCCCATGGAGTCAAGGCTACACCTTC.

The chain carries TRBV15 and TRBJ2-7; 10 bases agree with TRBD2. The CDR3 length is 14 residues. From germline, CDR1 is LNHNV and CDR2 YYDKDF (reference sequence). Losses at the gene ends were 1 base for V and 5 bases for J; bases not matched to a gene: 2. Here the CDR3 DNA reads TGTGCCACCAGCAGAGGAGCGGGAGGGAACGAGCAGTACTTC. Translated, it gives CATSRGAGGNEQYF.

V is TRBV15 and J is TRBJ1-1, with D unresolved. Trimming took off 1 base at V and 0 bases at J, with 6 bases between the two ends. Germline V CDR1 and CDR2: LNHNV, YYDKDF (reference sequence). The CDR3 consists of 14 residues. The CDR3 sequence: CATSRGQMNTEAFF. The DNA for the CDR3 is TGTGCCACCAGCAGAGGGCAAATGAACACTGAAGCTTTCTTT. Complete variable domain (other parts from reference TRBV15 and TRBJ1-1): DAMVIQNPRYQVTQFGKPVTLSCSQTLNHNVMYWYQQKSSQAPKLLFHYYDKDFNNEADTPDNFQSRRPNTSFCFLDIRSPGLGDTAMYLCATSRGQMNTEAFFGQGTRLTVV.

V and J are TRBV29-1 and TRBJ1-2; D unresolved. The V gene lost 3 bases and the J gene lost 5 bases, with 7 bases spanning the gap. The V gene's germline CDR1 is SQVTM and CDR2 ANQGSEA. CDR3 length equals 11 residues. In DNA form, the CDR3 reads TGCAGCGTTGACCCGAGTTATGGCTACACCTTC. This gives the protein CSVDPSYGYTF.

The chain is built from TRBV5-1 and TRBJ1-2; D uncertain. The CDR3 runs 15 residues. The germline V gene encodes CDR1 SGHRS and CDR2 YFSETQ. V lost 2 bases and J 2 bases, leaving 13 bases between the germline ends. CDR3 sequence (DNA): TGCGCCAGCAGCTTAGGCTTGCAGGTGAACTATGGCTACACCTTC. The encoded protein is CASSLGLQVNYGYTF.

This chain connects TRBV28 to TRBJ1-4, with D possibly TRBD1 on 5 matching bases. The V gene's germline CDR1 is MDHEN and CDR2 SYDVKM. Trimming took off 4 bases at V and 3 bases at J, with 9 bases between the two ends. The CDR3 loop spans 14 amino acids. The CDR3 region has the DNA TGTGCCAGCAGTTCGGGGGGAGCTAATGAAAAACTGTTTTTT. It specifies CASSSGGANEKLFF. The whole variable domain, filled in from reference TRBV28 and TRBJ1-4, reads DVKVTQSSRYLVKRTGEKVFLECVQDMDHENMFWYRQDPGLGLRLIYFSYDVKMKEKGDIPEGYSVSREKKERFSLILESASTNQTSMYLCASSSGGANEKLFFGSGTQLSVL.

For this clone: Germline is not matched at one junction end, which may reflect a read error. This chain links TRBV7-7 with TRBJ2-1; D gene ambiguous. Germline V gene lookup returns CDR1 SSHAT and CDR2 FNYEAQ (reference sequence). The CDR3 is 15 residues long. CDR3 sequence: CASSLGDTGYNEQFF. CDR3 DNA: TGTGCTAGCAGCTTAGGCGACACCGGCTACAATGAGCAGTTCTTC.